Sequencing of this TCR beta chain was carried out in a study of patients and donors after allogeneic stem cell transplantation. TCRdb reprocessed the RT-PCR reads via MiXCR and lists one record per CDR3 protein. The data hold 800,000 to 1,000,000 distinct CDR3 sequences, with more than 15% observed a single time. This clonotype was observed a few times. The CDR3 covers 15 residues. V lost 4 bases, J lost 4 bases, and 7 bases stayed unmatched. CDR1 SGHDT and CDR2 YYEEEE come from the germline V gene. The sequence was obtained from a human donor who was either an allogeneic HSCT recipient or a stem cell or donor lymphocyte infusion donor (not recorded which). It is not recorded whose cells these are; they may come from a transplant donor. The chain combines TRBV5-6 with TRBJ2-3, with 9 positions matching TRBD2. The sequenced material came from blood, either unsorted or a sorted T cell fraction (not recorded which). In DNA form, the CDR3 reads TGTGCCAGCAGCCTCAGCGGGAGGCGCTCAGATACGCAGTATTTT. Translating it yields CASSLSGRRSDTQYF.